This record concerns one TCR beta chain sequence. At one boundary the junction diverges from the germline segment, which might be a read error. The data originate from a study of tumor-infiltrating lymphocytes in glioblastoma multiforme. The CDR3 is 14 residues long. The germline gives CDR1 SGHAT, CDR2 FQNNGV. Three nested ARM-PCR rounds with V-beta and C-beta primers built TCRB libraries. TCRdb independently ran MiXCR on the multiplex PCR reads; one entry per CDR3 protein. The table has some 9,300 distinct CDR3 sequences, around three quarters seen once. Sequencing was carried out using brain tumor tissue. The receptor's source is a male donor with glioblastoma. The chain links TRBV11-2 to TRBJ2-5; TRBD1 matches at 8 bases. The CDR3 reads CASSKSGGQETRYF. The DNA for the CDR3 is TGTGCCAGCAGCAAATCAGGGGGCCAAGAGACCCGGTACTTC. The full variable domain, rest sourced from reference TRBV11-2 and TRBJ2-5, is EAGVAQSPRYKIIEKRQSVAFWCNPISGHATLYWYQQILGQGPKLLIQFQNNGVVDDSQLPKDRFSAERLKGVDSTLKIQPAKLEDSAVYLCASSKSGGQETRYFGPGTRLLVL.